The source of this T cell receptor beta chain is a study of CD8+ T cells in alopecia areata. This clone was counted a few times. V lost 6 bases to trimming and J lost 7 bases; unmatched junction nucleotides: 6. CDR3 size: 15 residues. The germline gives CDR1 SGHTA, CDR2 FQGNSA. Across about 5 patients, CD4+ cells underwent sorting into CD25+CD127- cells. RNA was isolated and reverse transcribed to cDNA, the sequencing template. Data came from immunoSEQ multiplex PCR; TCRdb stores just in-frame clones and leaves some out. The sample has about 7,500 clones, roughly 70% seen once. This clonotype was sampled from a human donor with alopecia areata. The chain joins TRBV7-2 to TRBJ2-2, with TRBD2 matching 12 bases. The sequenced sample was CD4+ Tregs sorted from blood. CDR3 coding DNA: TGTGCCAGCAGGCCAGCTAGCGGGGGGGTCGGGGAGCTGTTTTTT. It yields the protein CASRPASGGVGELFF.